This TCR beta chain was identified in a study of OX40 agonist ivuxolimab in advanced cancers. Trimming took off 1 base at V and 0 bases at J, with 7 bases between the two ends. The CDR3 has 15 amino acids. Germline values: CDR1 SEHNR, CDR2 FQNEAQ (reference sequence). Produced via immunoSEQ multiplex PCR; TCRdb's table is partial and in-frame only. The sample has some 40,000 clones, 91% seen once. The input for sequencing was CD4+ or CD8+ T cells sorted from blood, taken in a trial of the OX40 agonist ivuxolimab. The chain carries TRBV7-9 and TRBJ1-3; D is unresolved. The TCR comes from an adult with an advanced solid tumor such as melanoma, head and neck, liver or kidney cancer. The CDR3 nucleotides read TGTGCCAGCAGCTTAGTCAAGAGCTCTGGAAACACCATATATTTT. This codes for CASSLVKSSGNTIYF.